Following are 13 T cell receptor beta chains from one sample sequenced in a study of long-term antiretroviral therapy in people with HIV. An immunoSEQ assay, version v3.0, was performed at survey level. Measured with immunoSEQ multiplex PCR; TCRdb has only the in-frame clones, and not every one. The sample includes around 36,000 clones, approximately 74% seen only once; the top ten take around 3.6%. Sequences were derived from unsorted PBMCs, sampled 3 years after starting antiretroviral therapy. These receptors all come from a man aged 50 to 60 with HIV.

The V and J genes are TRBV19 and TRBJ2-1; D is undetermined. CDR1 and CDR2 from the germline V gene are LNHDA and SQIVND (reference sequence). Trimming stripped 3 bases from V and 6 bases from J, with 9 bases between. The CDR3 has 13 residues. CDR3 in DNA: TGTGCCAGTAGTATTGGGCTCCTCAATGAGCAGTTCTTC. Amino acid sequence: CASSIGLLNEQFF.

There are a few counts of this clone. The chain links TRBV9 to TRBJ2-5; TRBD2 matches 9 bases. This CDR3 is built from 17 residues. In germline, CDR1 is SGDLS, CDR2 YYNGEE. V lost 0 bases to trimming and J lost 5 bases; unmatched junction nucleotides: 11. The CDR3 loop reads CASSVALAGARGETQYF. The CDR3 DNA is TGTGCCAGCAGCGTAGCACTAGCGGGCGCCCGCGGGGAGACCCAGTACTTC. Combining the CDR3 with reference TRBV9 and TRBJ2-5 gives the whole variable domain DSGVTQTPKHLITATGQRVTLRCSPRSGDLSVYWYQQSLDQGLQFLIQYYNGEERAKGNILERFSAQQFPDLHSELNLSSLELGDSALYFCASSVALAGARGETQYFGPGTRLLVL.

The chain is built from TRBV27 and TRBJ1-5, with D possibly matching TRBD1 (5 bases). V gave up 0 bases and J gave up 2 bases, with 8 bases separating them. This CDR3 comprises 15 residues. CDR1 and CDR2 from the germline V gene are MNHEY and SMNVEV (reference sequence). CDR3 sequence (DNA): TGTGCCAGCAGTTTATCGTCCAGGGGCAATCAGCCCCAGCATTTT. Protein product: CASSLSSRGNQPQHF.

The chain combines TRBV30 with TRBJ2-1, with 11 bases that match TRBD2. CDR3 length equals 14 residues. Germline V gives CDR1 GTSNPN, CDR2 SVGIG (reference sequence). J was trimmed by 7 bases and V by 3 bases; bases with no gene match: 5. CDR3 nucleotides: TGTGCCTGGAGACTAGCGGGAGAAAGAAATGAGCAGTTCTTC. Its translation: CAWRLAGERNEQFF. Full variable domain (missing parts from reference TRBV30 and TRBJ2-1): SQTIHQWPATLVQPVGSPLSLECTVEGTSNPNLYWYRQAAGRGLQLLFYSVGIGQISSEVPQNLSASRPQDRQFILSSKKLLLSDSGFYLCAWRLAGERNEQFFGPGTRLTVL.

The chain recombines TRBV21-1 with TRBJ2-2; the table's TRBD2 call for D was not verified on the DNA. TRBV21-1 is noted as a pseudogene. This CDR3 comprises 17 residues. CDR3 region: CASRPTSGRVKAGELFF. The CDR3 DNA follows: TGTGCCAGCAGACCGACTAGCGGGAGGGTTAAGGCCGGGGAGCTGTTTTTT.

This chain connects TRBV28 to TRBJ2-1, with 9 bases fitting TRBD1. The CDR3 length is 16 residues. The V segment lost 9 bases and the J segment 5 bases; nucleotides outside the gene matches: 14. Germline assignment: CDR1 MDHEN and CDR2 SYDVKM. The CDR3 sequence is CASPPPGTGYHNEQFF. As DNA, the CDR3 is TGTGCCAGTCCACCCCCCGGGACAGGGTACCACAATGAGCAGTTCTTC.

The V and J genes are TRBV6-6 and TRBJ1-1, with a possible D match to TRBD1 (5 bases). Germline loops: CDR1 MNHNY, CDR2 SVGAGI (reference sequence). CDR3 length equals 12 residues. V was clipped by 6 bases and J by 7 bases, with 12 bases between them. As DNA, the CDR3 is TGTGCCAGCAGGCCCCGGGGGATTGAAGCTTTCTTT. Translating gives CASRPRGIEAFF.

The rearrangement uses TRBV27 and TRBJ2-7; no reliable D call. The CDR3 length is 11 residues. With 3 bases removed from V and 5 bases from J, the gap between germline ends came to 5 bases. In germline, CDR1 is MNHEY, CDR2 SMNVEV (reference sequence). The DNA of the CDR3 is TGTGCCAGCAGTTTTGGAAACGAGCAGTACTTC. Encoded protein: CASSFGNEQYF.

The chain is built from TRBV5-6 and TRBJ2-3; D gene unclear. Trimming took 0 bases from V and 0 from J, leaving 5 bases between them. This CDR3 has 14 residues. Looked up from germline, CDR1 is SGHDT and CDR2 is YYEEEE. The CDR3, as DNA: TGTGCCAGCAGCTTGGGGCAGAGCACAGATACGCAGTATTTT. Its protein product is CASSLGQSTDTQYF.

Here the CDR3 reads CASSSPTGHHGYTF. CDR3 nucleotide sequence: TGTGCCAGCAGCTCCCCGACAGGGCACCACGGCTACACCTTC. The chain is built from TRBV7-2 and TRBJ1-2; 7 bases are a match to TRBD1. J gave up 8 bases and V 4 bases, and 10 bases lay outside the gene matches. The CDR3 has 14 residues. The germline V gene encodes CDR1 SGHTA and CDR2 FQGNSA.

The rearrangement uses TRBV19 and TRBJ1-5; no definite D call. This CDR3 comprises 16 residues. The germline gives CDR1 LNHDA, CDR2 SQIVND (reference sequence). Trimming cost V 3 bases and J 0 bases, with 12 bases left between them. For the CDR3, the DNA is TGTGCCAGTAGTATGCCCCGACGTACTAGCAATCAGCCCCAGCATTTT. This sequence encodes CASSMPRRTSNQPQHF. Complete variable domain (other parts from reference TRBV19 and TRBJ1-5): DGGITQSPKYLFRKEGQNVTLSCEQNLNHDAMYWYRQDPGQGLRLIYYSQIVNDFQKGDIAEGYSVSREKKESFPLTVTSAQKNPTAFYLCASSMPRRTSNQPQHFGDGTRLSIL.

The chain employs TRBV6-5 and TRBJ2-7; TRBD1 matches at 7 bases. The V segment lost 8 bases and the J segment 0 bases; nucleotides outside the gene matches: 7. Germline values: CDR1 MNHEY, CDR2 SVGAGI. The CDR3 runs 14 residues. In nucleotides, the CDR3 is TGTGCCAGCTGCCCCGGGACAGTCTCCTACGAGCAGTACTTC. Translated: CASCPGTVSYEQYF.

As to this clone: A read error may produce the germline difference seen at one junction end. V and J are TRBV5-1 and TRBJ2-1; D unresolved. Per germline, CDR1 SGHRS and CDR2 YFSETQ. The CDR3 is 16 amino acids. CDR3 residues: CASSPWAPASNNEQFF. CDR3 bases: TGCGCCAGCAGCCCGTGGGCACCGGCCTCCAACAATGAGCAGTTCTTC. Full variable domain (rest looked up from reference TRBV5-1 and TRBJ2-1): KAGVTQTPRYLIKTRGQQVTLSCSPISGHRSVSWYQQTPGQGLQFLFEYFSETQRNKGNFPGRFSGRQFSNSRSEMNVSTLELGDSALYLCASSPWAPASNNEQFFGPGTRLTVL.